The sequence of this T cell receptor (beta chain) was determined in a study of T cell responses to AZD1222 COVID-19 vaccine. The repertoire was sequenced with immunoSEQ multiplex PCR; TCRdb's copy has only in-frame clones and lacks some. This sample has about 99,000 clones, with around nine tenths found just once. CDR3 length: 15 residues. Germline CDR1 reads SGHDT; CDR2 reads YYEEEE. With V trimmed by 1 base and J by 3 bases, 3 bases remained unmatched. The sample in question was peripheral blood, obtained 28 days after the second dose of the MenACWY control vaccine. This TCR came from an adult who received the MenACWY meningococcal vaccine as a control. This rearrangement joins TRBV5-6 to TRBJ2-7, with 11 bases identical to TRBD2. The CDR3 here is CASSLLAGGDYEQYF. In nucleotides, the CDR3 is TGTGCCAGCAGCTTGCTAGCGGGGGGAGACTACGAGCAGTACTTC.